The following is a T cell receptor (beta chain) sequence with its context. Its specificity is not known. One end of the junction does not line up with germline, which may come from a read error. TCRdb reanalysed the 5' RACE reads using MiXCR and keeps one entry per CDR3 protein. There are some 1,700,000 distinct CDR3 sequences in the sample; under 35% occur only once, and about 0.27% lies in the top ten. The sample is drawn from a study of identical twins. Overall study results and limits: Sequences that were out-of-frame, alpha and twin-shared displayed an excess of low generation probability.

Sequences were obtained from cord blood. This sequence originates from a newborn girl in good health.

CDR3 residues: CAGSRPLMNTEAFF. The CDR3 nucleotides read TGTGCCGGCAGCAGACCCTTGATGAACACTGAAGCTTTCTTT. V is TRBV7-9 and J is TRBJ1-1, with unresolved D. Germline values: CDR1 SEHNR, CDR2 FQNEAQ (reference sequence). The CDR3 runs 14 residues.